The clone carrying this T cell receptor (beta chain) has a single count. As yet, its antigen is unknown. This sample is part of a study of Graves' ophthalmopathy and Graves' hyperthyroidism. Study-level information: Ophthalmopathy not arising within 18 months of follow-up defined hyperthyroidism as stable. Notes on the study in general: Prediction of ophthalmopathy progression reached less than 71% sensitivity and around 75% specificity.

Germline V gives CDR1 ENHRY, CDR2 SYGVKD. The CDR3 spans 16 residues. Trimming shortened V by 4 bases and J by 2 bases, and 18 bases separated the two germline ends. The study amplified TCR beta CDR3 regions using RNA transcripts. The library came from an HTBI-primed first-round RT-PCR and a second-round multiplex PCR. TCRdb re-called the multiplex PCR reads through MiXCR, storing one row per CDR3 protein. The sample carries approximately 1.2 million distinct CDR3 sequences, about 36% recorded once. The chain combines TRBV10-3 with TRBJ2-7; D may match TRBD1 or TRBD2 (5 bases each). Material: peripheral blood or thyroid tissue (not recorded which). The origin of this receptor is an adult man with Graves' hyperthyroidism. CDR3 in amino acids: CAISAYVGAHTYEQYF. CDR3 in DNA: TGTGCCATCAGTGCCTACGTCGGGGCTCACACCTACGAGCAGTACTTC.